The rows below give T cell receptor beta chains drawn from one sample of a study of Ad26.COV2.S vaccination and SARS-CoV-2 variants. Here immunoSEQ multiplex PCR was the method, and the copy in TCRdb shows in-frame clones only, minus some. The sample has some 300,000 clones, around 85% seen once. The material was peripheral blood, obtained in a trial of Ad26.COV2.S vaccine versus placebo. These receptors all stem from a person aged 18 to 59 who received the Ad26.COV2.S COVID-19 vaccine or a placebo. CDR3s include the opening cysteine and the closing phenylalanine or tryptophan. Each record gives: D gene, J gene, CDR3 length, clone size, V gene, CDR3 protein, CDR3 DNA. The D gene is left open where the match is weak. Clone size, where shown, is once, few, many, or a class for clones that have expanded.

d_call: -; j_call: TRBJ2-1; cdr3_length: 15; clone_size: -; v_call: TRBV28; cdr3_aa: CASTGPRTGSMEQFF; cdr3_nt: TGTGCCAGCACTGGCCCGAGGACTGGAAGCATGGAGCAGTTCTTC
d_call: TRBD1; j_call: TRBJ2-2; cdr3_length: 15; clone_size: -; v_call: TRBV9; cdr3_aa: CASSVGDRHTGELFF; cdr3_nt: TGTGCCAGCAGCGTCGGGGACAGGCACACCGGGGAGCTGTTTTTT
d_call: TRBD1; j_call: TRBJ1-1; cdr3_length: 13; clone_size: -; v_call: TRBV6-4; cdr3_aa: CASSDSTFDRGRW; cdr3_nt: TGTGCCAGCAGTGACTCGACCTTTGACAGGGGGCGTTGG
d_call: TRBD1; j_call: TRBJ1-3; cdr3_length: 18; clone_size: -; v_call: TRBV5-1; cdr3_aa: CASSLTWTGGASGNTIYF; cdr3_nt: TGCGCCAGCAGCTTAACGTGGACAGGGGGCGCGAGTGGAAACACCATATATTTT
d_call: -; j_call: TRBJ2-2; cdr3_length: 16; clone_size: -; v_call: TRBV4-1; cdr3_aa: CASSFILQGTGGELFF; cdr3_nt: TGCGCCAGCAGCTTTATTTTACAGGGTACCGGCGGGGAGCTGTTTTTT
d_call: -; j_call: TRBJ2-5; cdr3_length: 14; clone_size: once; v_call: TRBV28; cdr3_aa: CASRSGTETETQYF; cdr3_nt: TGTGCCAGCAGATCCGGGACGGAGACAGAGACCCAGTACTTC
d_call: -; j_call: TRBJ1-1; cdr3_length: 15; clone_size: few; v_call: TRBV19; cdr3_aa: CASSTRTAPNTEAFF; cdr3_nt: TGTGCCAGTAGTACAAGAACGGCACCAAACACTGAAGCTTTCTTT
d_call: TRBD1; j_call: TRBJ2-7; cdr3_length: 15; clone_size: -; v_call: TRBV6-5; cdr3_aa: CASSYPGTGGHEQYF; cdr3_nt: TGTGCCAGCAGTTATCCCGGGACAGGGGGCCACGAGCAGTACTTC
d_call: -; j_call: TRBJ1-1; cdr3_length: 13; clone_size: -; v_call: TRBV9; cdr3_aa: CASSSGVGTEAFF; cdr3_nt: TGTGCCAGCAGCTCAGGAGTGGGCACTGAAGCTTTCTTT
d_call: TRBD2; j_call: TRBJ2-3; cdr3_length: 14; clone_size: -; v_call: TRBV18; cdr3_aa: CASSFAGGGDTQYF; cdr3_nt: TGTGCCAGCTCATTTGCGGGGGGCGGCGATACGCAGTATTTT
d_call: TRBD1; j_call: TRBJ1-5; cdr3_length: 15; clone_size: many; v_call: TRBV6-2/TRBV6-3; cdr3_aa: CASSYRDSLNQPQHF; cdr3_nt: TGTGCCAGCAGTTACCGGGACAGCCTTAATCAGCCCCAGCATTTT
d_call: -; j_call: TRBJ1-4; cdr3_length: 15; clone_size: -; v_call: TRBV19; cdr3_aa: CASSAWTDRNEKLFF; cdr3_nt: TGTGCCAGTAGTGCATGGACGGACCGAAATGAAAAACTGTTTTTT
d_call: -; j_call: TRBJ1-1; cdr3_length: 13; clone_size: -; v_call: TRBV5-1; cdr3_aa: CASSPDGQFEAFF; cdr3_nt: TGCGCCAGCAGCCCGGACGGACAATTTGAAGCTTTCTTT
d_call: TRBD1; j_call: TRBJ1-5; cdr3_length: 15; clone_size: -; v_call: TRBV7-8; cdr3_aa: CASSRTTGGGQPQHF; cdr3_nt: TGTGCCAGCAGCCGAACGACAGGGGGTGGTCAGCCCCAGCATTTT
d_call: -; j_call: TRBJ1-1; cdr3_length: 14; clone_size: -; v_call: TRBV2; cdr3_aa: CASHLLTENTEAFF; cdr3_nt: TGTGCCAGCCATCTACTTACCGAGAACACTGAAGCTTTCTTT
d_call: TRBD1; j_call: TRBJ2-7; cdr3_length: 14; clone_size: -; v_call: TRBV27; cdr3_aa: CASSFTGGPYEQYF; cdr3_nt: TGTGCCAGCAGTTTCACAGGGGGGCCCTACGAGCAGTACTTC